These 12 T cell receptor beta chains share one sample of origin, sequenced in a study of cytomegalovirus exposure and HLA in healthy donors. The study ran its PCR with 60 Vbeta and 13 Jbeta primers. Some clones are missing from TCRdb's copy, which holds only in-frame ones; the method was immunoSEQ multiplex PCR. The table has roughly 100,000 clones, approximately 79% seen once. The specimen sequenced was PBMCs. Source of these receptors: a man between 50 and 59 years old in good health and CMV-seropositive.

J is TRBJ2-3 and V is TRBV7-9, with 13 positions matching TRBD2. CDR1 and CDR2 (germline): SEHNR, FQNEAQ (reference sequence). This CDR3 is 16 amino acids long. V gave up 5 bases and J gave up 2 bases; unmatched junction bases: 4. The CDR3 sequence: CASSQGLAGDTDTQYF. Written as DNA, the CDR3 is TGTGCCAGCAGCCAAGGACTAGCGGGAGACACAGATACGCAGTATTTT.

The chain recombines TRBV30 with TRBJ2-7; D is unresolved. The CDR3 is 13 residues long. Trimming shortened V by 3 bases and J by 0 bases, and 9 bases separated the two germline ends. CDR1 and CDR2 (germline): GTSNPN, SVGIG (reference sequence). The CDR3 spells CAWRAPSSYEQYF. The CDR3, as DNA: TGTGCCTGGAGGGCACCTAGCTCCTACGAGCAGTACTTC. The full variable domain, completed using reference TRBV30 and TRBJ2-7, is SQTIHQWPATLVQPVGSPLSLECTVEGTSNPNLYWYRQAAGRGLQLLFYSVGIGQISSEVPQNLSASRPQDRQFILSSKKLLLSDSGFYLCAWRAPSSYEQYFGPGTRLTVT.

This chain connects TRBV30 to TRBJ1-5, with a possible D match to TRBD1 (6 bases). Germline V CDR1 and CDR2: GTSNPN, SVGIG (reference sequence). The V end was cut by 3 bases, the J end by 3 bases, with 18 bases between. The CDR3 sequence is 16 residues long. The CDR3 DNA sequence: TGTGCCTGGAGCCTAAAAACAGGGAGATCCAATCAGCCCCAGCATTTT. This gives the protein CAWSLKTGRSNQPQHF.

This clone was found once. The chain recombines TRBV7-9 with TRBJ2-1; D is perhaps TRBD1 (7 bases). V was pared by 0 bases and J by 10 bases, with 19 bases between. Germline CDR1 SEHNR, CDR2 FQNEAQ (reference sequence). The CDR3 contains 16 residues. CDR3 residues: CASSLAPRTPGGEQFF. In DNA form, the CDR3 reads TGTGCCAGCAGCTTAGCGCCCCGGACCCCAGGGGGGGAGCAGTTCTTC. Combining the CDR3 with reference TRBV7-9 and TRBJ2-1 gives the whole variable domain DTGVSQNPRHKITKRGQNVTFRCDPISEHNRLYWYRQTLGQGPEFLTYFQNEAQLEKSRLLSDRFSAERPKGSFSTLEIQRTEQGDSAMYLCASSLAPRTPGGEQFFGPGTRLTVL.

V is TRBV7-6 and J is TRBJ1-3; 9 nucleotides line up with TRBD1. Germline CDR1 SGHVS, CDR2 FNYEAQ. The CDR3 runs to 16 residues. Trimming took 0 bases from V and 5 from J; bases not matched to a gene: 5. Here the CDR3 reads CASSLAPGQGRNTIYF. DNA for the CDR3: TGTGCCAGCAGCTTAGCGCCCGGACAGGGGAGAAACACCATATATTTT.

The chain combines TRBV7-9 with TRBJ1-1; D perhaps matches TRBD1 (5 bases). The CDR3 has 15 residues. CDR1 and CDR2 from the germline V gene are SEHNR and FQNEAQ (reference sequence). Trimming took 2 bases from V and 6 from J, leaving 16 bases between them. CDR3 bases: TGTGCCAGCAGCTTACCAGGGATGGGTAACGCTGAAGCTTTCTTT. This gives the protein CASSLPGMGNAEAFF.

The V and J genes are TRBV19 and TRBJ1-4; 10 bases match TRBD1. The germline V gene encodes CDR1 LNHDA and CDR2 SQIVND (reference sequence). V shed 9 bases and J 6 bases; nucleotides not matched to a gene: 4. The CDR3 contains 13 residues. Here the CDR3 DNA reads TGTGCCAGAGGGACAGGGGCGGATGAAAAACTGTTTTTT. This codes for CARGTGADEKLFF.

The chain's CDR3 is CASSWTSGGNEQFF. DNA for the CDR3: TGTGCCAGCAGCTGGACTAGCGGGGGCAATGAGCAGTTCTTC. The rearrangement joins TRBV7-2 to TRBJ2-1, with 13 bases identical to TRBD2. The germline V gene encodes CDR1 SGHTA and CDR2 FQGNSA. The CDR3 is made up of 14 amino acids. Trimming removed 4 bases from V and 6 bases from J; junction bases left unmatched: 0.

This chain connects TRBV15 to TRBJ2-5; 8 nucleotides agree with TRBD2. Germline V gives CDR1 LNHNV, CDR2 YYDKDF (reference sequence). This CDR3 is built from 13 residues. V was clipped by 0 bases and J by 13 bases; unmatched bases: 7. As DNA, the CDR3 is TGTGCCACCAGCAGAGATCCTGAGGGGACTAGGTACTTC. This sequence encodes CATSRDPEGTRYF.

The chain carries TRBV6-5 and TRBJ2-3; TRBD2 matches at 8 bases. CDR1 is MNHEY and CDR2 is SVGAGI in the germline V gene. V gave up 2 bases and J gave up 6 bases; unmatched junction bases: 10. This CDR3 comprises 16 residues. CDR3 in amino acids: CASSYGPAGGADTQYF. In nucleotides, the CDR3 is TGTGCCAGCAGTTACGGTCCTGCGGGAGGTGCGGATACGCAGTATTTT.

This chain connects TRBV6-1 to TRBJ2-2, with 9 bases aligning to TRBD2. There are 15 residues in the CDR3. With 4 bases clipped from V and 0 bases from J, the junction kept 0 bases outside the gene matches. The germline gives CDR1 MNHNS, CDR2 SASEGT. The CDR3 reads CASSASGANTGELFF. The CDR3, as DNA: TGTGCCAGCAGTGCTAGCGGGGCGAACACCGGGGAGCTGTTTTTT.

This clone came up once. This chain joins TRBV28 and TRBJ2-7, with 7 positions matching TRBD1. CDR3 length: 11 residues. V lost 10 bases and J lost 1; bases outside the gene matches: 1. Germline lookup yields CDR1 MDHEN and CDR2 SYDVKM. The CDR3 coding sequence is TGTGCCACGGGACAGTCCTACGAGCAGTACTTC. It specifies CATGQSYEQYF.